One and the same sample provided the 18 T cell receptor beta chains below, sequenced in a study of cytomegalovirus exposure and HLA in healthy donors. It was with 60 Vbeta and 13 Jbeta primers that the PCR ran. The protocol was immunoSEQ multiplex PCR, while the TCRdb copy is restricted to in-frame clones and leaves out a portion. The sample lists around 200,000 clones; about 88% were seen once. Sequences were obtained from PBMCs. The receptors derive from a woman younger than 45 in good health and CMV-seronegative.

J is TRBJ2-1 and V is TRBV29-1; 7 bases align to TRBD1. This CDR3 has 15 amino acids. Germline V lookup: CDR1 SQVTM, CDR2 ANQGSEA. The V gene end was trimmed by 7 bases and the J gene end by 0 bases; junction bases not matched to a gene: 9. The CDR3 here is CSAHGQASSYNEQFF. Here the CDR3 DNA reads TGCAGCGCCCATGGACAGGCGAGCTCCTACAATGAGCAGTTCTTC.

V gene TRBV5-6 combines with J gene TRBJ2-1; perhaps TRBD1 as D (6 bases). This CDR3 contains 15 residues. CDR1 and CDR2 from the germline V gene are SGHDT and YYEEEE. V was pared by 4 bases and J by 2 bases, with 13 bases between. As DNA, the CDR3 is TGTGCCAGCAGCCTCAGGGGTTACCCCTACAATGAGCAGTTCTTC. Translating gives CASSLRGYPYNEQFF.

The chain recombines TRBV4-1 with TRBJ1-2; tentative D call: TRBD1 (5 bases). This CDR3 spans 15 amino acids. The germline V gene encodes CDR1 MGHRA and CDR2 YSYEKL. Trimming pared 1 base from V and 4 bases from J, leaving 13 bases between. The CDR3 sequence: CASSQGTTTSYGYTF. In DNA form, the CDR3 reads TGCGCCAGCAGCCAAGGGACAACCACATCCTATGGCTACACCTTC.

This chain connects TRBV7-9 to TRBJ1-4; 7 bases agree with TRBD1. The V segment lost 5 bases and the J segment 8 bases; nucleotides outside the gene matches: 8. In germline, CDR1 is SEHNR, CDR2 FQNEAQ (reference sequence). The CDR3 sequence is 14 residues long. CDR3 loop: CASSLGQAGEKLFF. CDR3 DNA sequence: TGTGCCAGCAGCCTCGGACAGGCAGGCGAAAAACTGTTTTTT.

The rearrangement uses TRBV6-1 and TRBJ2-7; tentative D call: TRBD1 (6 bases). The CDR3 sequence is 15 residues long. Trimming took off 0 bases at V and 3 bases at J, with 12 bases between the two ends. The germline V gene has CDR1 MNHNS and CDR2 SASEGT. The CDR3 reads CASSEAGTGYYEQYF. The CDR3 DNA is TGTGCCAGCAGTGAAGCGGGTACAGGGTACTACGAGCAGTACTTC.

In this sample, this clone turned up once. The DNA for the CDR3 is TGTGCCAGCAGCCAGGTAGGAGATGAGCAGTTCTTC. Translated, it gives CASSQVGDEQFF. The genes are TRBV4-2 and TRBJ2-1; the D is unclear. The CDR3 is 12 amino acids. The germline V gene encodes CDR1 LGHNA and CDR2 YNFKEQ. V gave up 3 bases and J gave up 8 bases, with 8 bases separating them.

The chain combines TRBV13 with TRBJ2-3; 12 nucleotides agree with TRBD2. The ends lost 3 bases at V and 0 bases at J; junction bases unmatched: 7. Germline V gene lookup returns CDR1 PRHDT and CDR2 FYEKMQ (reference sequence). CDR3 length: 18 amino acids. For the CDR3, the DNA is TGTGCCAGCAGCTTGGGCCTAGCGGGAGGGACTAGCACAGATACGCAGTATTTT. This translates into CASSLGLAGGTSTDTQYF.

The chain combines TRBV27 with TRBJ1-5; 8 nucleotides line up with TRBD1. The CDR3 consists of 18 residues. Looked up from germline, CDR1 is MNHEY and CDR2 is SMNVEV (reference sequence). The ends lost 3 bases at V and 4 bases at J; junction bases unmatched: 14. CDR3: CASSFPTSDRATNQPQHF. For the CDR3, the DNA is TGTGCCAGCAGTTTCCCCACCTCGGACAGGGCTACAAATCAGCCCCAGCATTTT.

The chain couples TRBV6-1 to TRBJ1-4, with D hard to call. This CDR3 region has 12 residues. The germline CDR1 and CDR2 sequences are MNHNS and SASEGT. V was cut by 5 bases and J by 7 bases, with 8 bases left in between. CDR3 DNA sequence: TGTGCCAGCAGTTGGGAGGGTGAAAAACTGTTTTTT. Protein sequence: CASSWEGEKLFF.

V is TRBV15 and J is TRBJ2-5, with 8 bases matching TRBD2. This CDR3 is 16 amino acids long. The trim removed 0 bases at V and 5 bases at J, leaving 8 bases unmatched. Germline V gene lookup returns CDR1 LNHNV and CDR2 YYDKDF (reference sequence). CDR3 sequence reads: CATSRDSAGGRETQYF. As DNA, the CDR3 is TGTGCCACCAGCAGAGATAGCGCGGGGGGTCGGGAGACCCAGTACTTC.

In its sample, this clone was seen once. The CDR3 DNA reads as TGCAGCGTCGATAGGGGAGGCCAAGAGACCCAGTACTTC. Translating it yields CSVDRGGQETQYF. V gene TRBV29-1 combines with J gene TRBJ2-5; possible D gene TRBD2, 6 bases. The CDR3 totals 13 residues. Trimming shortened V by 6 bases and J by 1 base, and 12 bases separated the two germline ends. The germline V gene has CDR1 SQVTM and CDR2 ANQGSEA.

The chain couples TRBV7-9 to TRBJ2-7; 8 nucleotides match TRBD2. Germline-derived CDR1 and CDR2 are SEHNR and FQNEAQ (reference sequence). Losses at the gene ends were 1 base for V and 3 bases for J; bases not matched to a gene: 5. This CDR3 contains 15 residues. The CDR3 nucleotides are TGTGCCAGCAGCTTAGGCGGGGGGCAACTCTACGAGCAGTACTTC. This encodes CASSLGGGQLYEQYF.

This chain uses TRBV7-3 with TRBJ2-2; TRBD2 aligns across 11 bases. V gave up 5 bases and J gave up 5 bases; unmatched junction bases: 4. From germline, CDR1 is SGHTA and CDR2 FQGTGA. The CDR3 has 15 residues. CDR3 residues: CASSPRTSGTGELFF. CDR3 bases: TGTGCCAGCAGCCCCCGGACTAGCGGGACCGGGGAGCTGTTTTTT.

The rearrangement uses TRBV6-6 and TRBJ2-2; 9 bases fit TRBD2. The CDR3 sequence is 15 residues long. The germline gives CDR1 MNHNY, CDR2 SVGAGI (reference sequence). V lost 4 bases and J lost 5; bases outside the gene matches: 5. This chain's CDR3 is CASSFPGLATGELFF. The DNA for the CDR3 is TGTGCCAGCAGTTTCCCGGGACTAGCTACCGGGGAGCTGTTTTTT.

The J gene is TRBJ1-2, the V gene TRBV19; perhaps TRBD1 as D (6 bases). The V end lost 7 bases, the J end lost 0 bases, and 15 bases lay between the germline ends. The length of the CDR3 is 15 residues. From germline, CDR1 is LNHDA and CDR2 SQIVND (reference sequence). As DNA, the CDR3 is TGTGCCAGTACCCATGGGGGACACTCTAACTATGGCTACACCTTC. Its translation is CASTHGGHSNYGYTF.

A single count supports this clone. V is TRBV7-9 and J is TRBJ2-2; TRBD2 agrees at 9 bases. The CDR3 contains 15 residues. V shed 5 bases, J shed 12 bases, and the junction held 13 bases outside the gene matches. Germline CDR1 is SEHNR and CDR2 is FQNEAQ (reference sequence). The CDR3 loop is CASSQLSGRSGQLFF. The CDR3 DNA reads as TGTGCCAGCAGCCAACTCAGCGGGAGGTCAGGGCAGCTGTTTTTT.

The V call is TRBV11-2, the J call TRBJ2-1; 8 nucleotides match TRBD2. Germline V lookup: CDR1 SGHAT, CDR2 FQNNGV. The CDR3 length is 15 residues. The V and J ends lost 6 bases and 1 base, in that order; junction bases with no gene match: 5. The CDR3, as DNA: TGTGCCAGCAGGGGGACTAGATCTTCCTACAATGAGCAGTTCTTC. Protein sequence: CASRGTRSSYNEQFF.

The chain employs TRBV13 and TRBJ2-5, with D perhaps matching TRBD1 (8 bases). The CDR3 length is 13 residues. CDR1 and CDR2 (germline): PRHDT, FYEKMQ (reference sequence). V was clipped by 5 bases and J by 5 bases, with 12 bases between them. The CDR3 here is CASSQRDRETQYF. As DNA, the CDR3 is TGTGCCAGCAGCCAGCGGGACAGGGAGACCCAGTACTTC.